This TCR beta chain was recovered during a study of blood T cell repertoires in COVID-19. The CDR3 has 17 residues. Per germline, CDR1 ENHRY and CDR2 SYGVKD. V was cut by 6 bases and J by 0 bases, with 15 bases left in between. Per the original data handling: The authors estimated nucleated cell counts from reference gene primer amplification. Sequenced by immunoSEQ multiplex PCR; TCRdb stores in-frame clones only, minus some. The V and J calls and clone size were taken over from that table, and D and trimming were inferred from the DNA. Of about 270,000 clones detected, around 90% appear once; the ten largest clones hold approximately 2.9%. This clone was counted once.

The material sequenced was PBMCs or T cells enriched from blood (not recorded which). The gene calls are TRBV10-3 and TRBJ1-6; tentative D call: TRBD1 (5 bases). The sequence was collected from a middle-aged man who had been exposed to COVID-19. In nucleotides, the CDR3 is TGTGCCATCAGCGCCATAGGGGCGAGCTCCTATAATTCACCCCTCCACTTT. It translates to CAISAIGASSYNSPLHF.